These 22 T cell receptor beta chains originate from one sample sequenced in a study of technical replicates of blood from a handful of donors. Libraries were prepared by immunoSEQ multiplex PCR; TCRdb keeps only in-frame clonotypes and omits some of them. This table has around 84,000 clones, over 85% appearing once. Sample: T cells isolated from PBMCs. These TCRs come from a human donor in good health.

This clone was seen once. The chain carries TRBV13 and TRBJ2-3, with TRBD1 matching 9 bases. The CDR3 covers 17 residues. Per germline, CDR1 PRHDT and CDR2 FYEKMQ (reference sequence). The ends lost 5 bases at V and 1 base at J; junction bases unmatched: 10. The CDR3 reads CASSPTGGRPGTDTQYF. Written as DNA, the CDR3 is TGTGCCAGCAGCCCCACAGGGGGCCGCCCCGGCACAGATACGCAGTATTTT.

The V gene is TRBV6-1, the J gene TRBJ2-7, with unresolved D. V lost 1 base and J lost 3, with 10 bases in between. CDR1 is MNHNS and CDR2 is SASEGT in the germline V gene. This CDR3 contains 14 residues. The CDR3 DNA reads TGTGCCAGCAGTGAAGTGGGCACATACTACGAGCAGTACTTC. Its protein product is CASSEVGTYYEQYF.

This clone was counted a few times. The chain has TRBV2 and TRBJ1-1; D is ambiguous. Looked up from germline, CDR1 is SNHLY and CDR2 is FYNNEI. Trimming stripped 4 bases from V and 8 bases from J, with 17 bases between. The CDR3 length is 14 residues. CDR3 coding DNA: TGTGCCAGCAGTGCACAAGGATCCGGCAGGGAAGCTTTCTTT. It codes for CASSAQGSGREAFF.

A word on this clone: The junction differs from germline at one of its ends, possibly a read error. The chain has TRBV20-1 and TRBJ2-7; no definite D call. This CDR3 is 10 amino acids long. Looked up from germline, CDR1 is DFQATT and CDR2 is SNEGSKA (reference sequence). Here the CDR3 reads CSASDQLQDF. The CDR3 nucleotides read TGCAGTGCTAGTGACCAGCTCCAGGACTTC.

J is TRBJ2-1 and V is TRBV5-1, with 9 nucleotides matching TRBD2. Germline V gives CDR1 SGHRS, CDR2 YFSETQ. V lost 2 bases to trimming and J lost 6 bases; unmatched junction nucleotides: 9. The CDR3 spans 16 residues. Here the CDR3 DNA reads TGCGCCAGCAGCTTTTCCGGGACTAGCTCTGTCAATGAGCAGTTCTTC. As protein: CASSFSGTSSVNEQFF.

The V and J genes are TRBV15 and TRBJ2-5, with D possibly matching TRBD1 (5 bases). This CDR3 region has 13 residues. Germline V gene lookup returns CDR1 LNHNV and CDR2 YYDKDF (reference sequence). V was trimmed by 3 bases and J by 2 bases, leaving 7 bases between them. The CDR3 spells CATSRDNQETQYF. The CDR3 DNA is TGTGCCACCAGCAGGGACAATCAAGAGACCCAGTACTTC.

This chain connects TRBV9 to TRBJ2-5, with a possible D match to TRBD2 (7 bases). Trimming stripped 4 bases from V and 2 bases from J, with 18 bases between. Germline V CDR1 and CDR2: SGDLS, YYNGEE. This CDR3 contains 16 residues. CDR3 DNA: TGTGCCAGCAGCCCCAGAGGGGGGGGGTTTCAAGAGACCCAGTACTTC. Protein product: CASSPRGGGFQETQYF.

For this clone: Other DNA sequences in the sample encode the same CDR3. The gene calls are TRBV5-1 and TRBJ1-2; 9 positions match TRBD1. Trimming at V came to 3 bases and at J to 2 bases, leaving 5 bases not matched to a gene. The CDR3 contains 15 residues. Germline assignment: CDR1 SGHRS and CDR2 YFSETQ. CDR3 DNA: TGCGCCAGCAGCTGGGGACAGGGTGCGAACTATGGCTACACCTTC. This encodes CASSWGQGANYGYTF.

V is TRBV7-2 and J is TRBJ1-2; TRBD1 might be the D (6 bases). Germline CDR1 and CDR2: SGHTA and FQGNSA. The V end lost 2 bases, the J end lost 8 bases, and 15 bases lay between the germline ends. CDR3 length: 14 residues. CDR3 coding DNA: TGTGCCAGCAGCTTATCCGGGACAACCACAGGCTACACCTTC. It is translated as CASSLSGTTTGYTF.

The rearrangement links TRBV5-4 to TRBJ1-2; weak D call: TRBD1 (6 bases). CDR3 size: 14 residues. CDR1 is SGHNT and CDR2 is YYREEE in the germline V gene (reference sequence). V lost 2 bases and J 5 bases, leaving 13 bases between the germline ends. CDR3 coding DNA: TGTGCCAGCAGCTTCGCTACAGGGTCGTATGGCTACACCTTC. The encoded protein is CASSFATGSYGYTF.

This chain connects TRBV15 to TRBJ2-3; 9 bases agree with TRBD1. The CDR3 is made up of 14 amino acids. V shed 3 bases and J 7 bases; nucleotides not matched to a gene: 5. Germline V gives CDR1 LNHNV, CDR2 YYDKDF (reference sequence). CDR3 sequence reads: CATSSGTGNNTQYF. The CDR3 DNA follows: TGTGCCACCAGCAGCGGGACAGGGAATAATACGCAGTATTTT.

J is TRBJ2-7 and V is TRBV5-6; D is perhaps TRBD2 (5 bases). The CDR3 is 14 amino acids. CDR1 is SGHDT and CDR2 is YYEEEE in the germline V gene. V lost 4 bases, J lost 0 bases, and 11 bases lay in between. The chain's CDR3 is CASSVGVSSYEQYF. For the CDR3, the DNA is TGTGCCAGCAGCGTCGGGGTGAGCTCCTACGAGCAGTACTTC.

Remarks on this clone: Other nucleotide sequences in the sample specify the same CDR3. This CDR3 reads CASSITGETQYF. CDR3 sequence (DNA): TGTGCCAGTAGTATAACGGGGGAGACCCAGTACTTC. The chain recombines TRBV19 with TRBJ2-5; TRBD2 might be the D (5 bases). The germline V gene encodes CDR1 LNHDA and CDR2 SQIVND (reference sequence). Trimming pared 2 bases from V and 5 bases from J, leaving 6 bases between. The CDR3 sequence is 12 residues long.

This CDR3 is CASTPITSGQGPLSSNEKLFF. Here the CDR3 DNA reads TGTGCCAGCACCCCAATAACATCGGGACAGGGGCCCTTGAGTTCTAATGAAAAACTGTTTTTT. The chain couples TRBV27 to TRBJ1-4; TRBD1 agrees at 10 bases. With 7 bases clipped from V and 3 bases from J, the junction kept 23 bases outside the gene matches. The CDR3 length is 21 residues. In germline, CDR1 is MNHEY, CDR2 SMNVEV (reference sequence).

The chain employs TRBV27 and TRBJ1-2, with 8 nucleotides matching TRBD1. The CDR3 is 13 residues long. V gave up 5 bases and J gave up 7 bases; unmatched junction bases: 6. In germline, CDR1 is MNHEY, CDR2 SMNVEV (reference sequence). The CDR3 loop reads CASSPQGAFGYTF. The CDR3 DNA is TGTGCCAGCAGTCCGCAGGGGGCATTTGGCTACACCTTC.

On this clone: This specimen includes other DNA sequences encoding the same CDR3. V and J are TRBV11-2 and TRBJ2-1, with D possibly being TRBD1 (6 bases). This CDR3 has 13 amino acids. Trimming pared 5 bases from V and 6 bases from J, leaving 11 bases between. The germline V gene has CDR1 SGHAT and CDR2 FQNNGV. CDR3 sequence (DNA): TGTGCCAGCAGCCTCACAGGGTCCAATGAGCAGTTCTTC. It translates to CASSLTGSNEQFF. Based on the CDR3 plus reference TRBV11-2 and TRBJ2-1, the full variable domain is EAGVAQSPRYKIIEKRQSVAFWCNPISGHATLYWYQQILGQGPKLLIQFQNNGVVDDSQLPKDRFSAERLKGVDSTLKIQPAKLEDSAVYLCASSLTGSNEQFFGPGTRLTVL.

This chain joins TRBV7-6 and TRBJ1-1; D is possibly TRBD1 (6 bases). V shed 2 bases and J shed 1 base, with 11 bases lying between them. Germline-derived CDR1 and CDR2 are SGHVS and FNYEAQ. The CDR3 runs to 15 residues. The CDR3 protein is CASSLLSGQNTEAFF. The CDR3 DNA reads as TGTGCCAGCAGCTTATTGTCGGGACAGAACACTGAAGCTTTCTTT.

The chain couples TRBV10-1 to TRBJ2-2; D possibly corresponds to TRBD1 (5 bases). Germline V lookup: CDR1 WNHNN, CDR2 SYGVQD (reference sequence). V lost 6 bases to trimming and J lost 4 bases, with 12 bases between them. The CDR3 contains 14 residues. DNA of the CDR3: TGCGCCAGCAGCTCTCACAGGATCACCGGGGAGCTGTTTTTT. Translated, it gives CASSSHRITGELFF.

The V call is TRBV28, the J call TRBJ2-3; D is perhaps TRBD2 (6 bases). Trimming took 8 bases from V and 3 from J, leaving 15 bases between them. Germline-derived CDR1 and CDR2 are MDHEN and SYDVKM. This CDR3 has 14 amino acids. DNA of the CDR3: TGTGCCAGCCCATCTCCCCTAGCGACAGATACGCAGTATTTT. It specifies CASPSPLATDTQYF.

The V gene is TRBV28, the J gene TRBJ1-1; weak D call: TRBD1 (5 bases). This CDR3 is built from 14 residues. The V end lost 3 bases, the J end lost 4 bases, and 12 bases lay between the germline ends. In germline, CDR1 is MDHEN, CDR2 SYDVKM. This CDR3 reads CASSLGGLGTEAFF. The CDR3 DNA follows: TGTGCCAGCAGTTTGGGGGGGTTGGGCACTGAAGCTTTCTTT.

The CDR3 reads CASAGTPNTEAFF. CDR3 coding DNA: TGTGCCAGCGCAGGTACCCCCAACACTGAAGCTTTCTTT. The V gene is TRBV2, the J gene TRBJ1-1, with D hard to call. This CDR3 is built from 13 residues. Germline lookup yields CDR1 SNHLY and CDR2 FYNNEI. The V end was cut by 8 bases, the J end by 2 bases, with 12 bases between.

The rearrangement uses TRBV6-5 and TRBJ2-7; D gene uncertain. V dropped 0 bases and J dropped 11 bases, with 11 bases sitting between them. The CDR3 consists of 12 residues. CDR1 and CDR2 from the germline V gene are MNHEY and SVGAGI. The CDR3: CASSYSTEEEYF. The CDR3 DNA sequence: TGTGCCAGCAGTTACTCCACAGAAGAAGAGTACTTC.